The 20 T cell receptor beta chains presented below share a single source sample, sequenced in a study of shared clonotypes between healthy human individuals. Sequencing used immunoSEQ multiplex PCR; TCRdb keeps in-frame clones, though not all of them. Of 650,000 to 800,000 clones listed, roughly 72% are singletons. Sequencing was done on a sample of memory CD4+ T cells sorted from blood. Subset described: CD45RA-negative fraction. These receptors all stem from a woman in her thirties in good health.

This clone was observed a single time. The chain has TRBV5-1 and TRBJ2-5, with TRBD2 matching over 9 bases. Germline-derived CDR1 and CDR2 are SGHRS and YFSETQ. The J segment lost 4 bases and the V segment lost 7 bases, leaving 14 bases of the junction unmatched. The CDR3 runs 16 residues. CDR3 coding DNA: TGCGCCAGCGCTCCTTGGTTAGCGGGAGTTGGAGAGACCCAGTACTTC. Its translation: CASAPWLAGVGETQYF.

This clone has only a few counts. The rearrangement joins TRBV4-1 to TRBJ1-2; no firm D call. CDR1 is MGHRA and CDR2 is YSYEKL in the germline V gene. The CDR3 has 17 residues. V was trimmed by 1 base and J by 2 bases, leaving 17 bases between them. DNA of the CDR3: TGCGCCAGCAGCCAAGTTCCGCCGCGACTTAGGAACTATGGCTACACCTTC. The encoded protein is CASSQVPPRLRNYGYTF.

This clone was seen just once. The same CDR3 can be traced to other DNA sequences in this sample. The chain uses TRBV28 and TRBJ2-5; unclear D gene. Looked up from germline, CDR1 is MDHEN and CDR2 is SYDVKM. There are 11 residues in the CDR3. The V gene lost 3 bases and the J gene lost 5 bases, with 4 bases spanning the gap. CDR3 DNA sequence: TGTGCCAGCAGTTTGGAGGAGACCCAGTACTTC. Translation: CASSLEETQYF.

This rearrangement joins TRBV18 to TRBJ1-4; the match to TRBD1 covers 8 bases. Germline V gene lookup returns CDR1 KGHSH and CDR2 LQKENI. The CDR3 is made up of 15 amino acids. With V trimmed by 5 bases and J by 8 bases, 10 bases remained unmatched. CDR3 loop: CASSSTRGLTEKLFF. The CDR3 DNA sequence: TGTGCCAGCTCATCCACCAGGGGGCTAACGGAAAAACTGTTTTTT.

This clone is a singleton in its sample. The chain has TRBV7-9 and TRBJ1-1; 7 bases are shared with TRBD1. Germline trimming cut 3 bases from V and 0 bases from J; bases unmatched to any gene: 7. Germline V gene data show CDR1 as SEHNR and CDR2 as FQNEAQ (reference sequence). CDR3 length: 16 residues. CDR3 sequence: CASSFEQGPLNTEAFF. As DNA, the CDR3 is TGTGCCAGCAGCTTTGAACAGGGGCCCCTGAACACTGAAGCTTTCTTT. The complete variable domain, with remaining parts taken from reference TRBV7-9 and TRBJ1-1, reads DTGVSQNPRHKITKRGQNVTFRCDPISEHNRLYWYRQTLGQGPEFLTYFQNEAQLEKSRLLSDRFSAERPKGSFSTLEIQRTEQGDSAMYLCASSFEQGPLNTEAFFGQGTRLTVV.

This sequence joins TRBV5-1 and TRBJ2-1; possibly TRBD2 for D (5 bases). The CDR3 is made up of 13 amino acids. Trimming removed 0 bases at V and 7 bases at J, with 8 bases between. The V gene's germline CDR1 is SGHRS and CDR2 YFSETQ. In DNA form, the CDR3 reads TGCGCCAGCAGCTTGGCCGGGGAAAATGAGCAGTTCTTC. Protein sequence: CASSLAGENEQFF.

This clone showed up just once. V gene TRBV6-5 combines with J gene TRBJ2-7, with TRBD1 matching 7 bases. This CDR3 has 14 amino acids. V lost 0 bases to trimming and J lost 5 bases; unmatched junction nucleotides: 4. Germline CDR1 MNHEY, CDR2 SVGAGI. The CDR3 coding sequence is TGTGCCAGCAGTTACTCGAGGGGGCGGAACGAGCAGTACTTC. This translates into CASSYSRGRNEQYF.

The sample holds a few counts of this clone. The chain is built from TRBV6-1 and TRBJ1-5; D ambiguous. This CDR3 is built from 14 residues. V was shortened by 5 bases and J by 0 bases, with 8 bases between the two germline ends. Germline values: CDR1 MNHNS, CDR2 SASEGT. The CDR3 spells CASSLRYSNQPQHF. CDR3 bases: TGTGCCAGCAGTCTGCGGTATAGCAATCAGCCCCAGCATTTT.

A word on this clone: This likely reflects a read error, since a far larger clone is one base away. CDR3: CASSLGLAGDGDTQHF. CDR3 in DNA: TGTGCCAGCAGCTTAGGCCTAGCGGGAGATGGAGATACGCAGCATTTT. This chain uses TRBV7-9 with TRBJ2-3, with D unclear. The J call is doubtful: the DNA matches TRBJ1-5 better. The germline gives CDR1 SEHNR, CDR2 FQNEAQ (reference sequence). This CDR3 is built from 16 residues.

The J gene is TRBJ2-7, the V gene TRBV6-1; 10 bases match TRBD2. J lost 5 bases, V lost 2 bases, and 12 bases had no gene match. Germline CDR1 is MNHNS and CDR2 is SASEGT. The CDR3 has 17 residues. Here the CDR3 reads CASSELHPLAGAHEQYF. CDR3 in DNA: TGTGCCAGCAGTGAACTCCACCCCCTAGCGGGAGCCCACGAGCAGTACTTC.

This clone was observed once. This chain uses TRBV19 with TRBJ1-1, with 7 nucleotides matching TRBD1. The ends lost 4 bases at V and 5 bases at J; junction bases unmatched: 7. The germline CDR1 and CDR2 sequences are LNHDA and SQIVND (reference sequence). This CDR3 has 14 residues. In nucleotides, the CDR3 is TGTGCCAGTAGTAAATCACAGGGGAGGACTGAAGCTTTCTTT. It specifies CASSKSQGRTEAFF. The entire variable domain, with the rest obtained from reference TRBV19 and TRBJ1-1, is as follows: DGGITQSPKYLFRKEGQNVTLSCEQNLNHDAMYWYRQDPGQGLRLIYYSQIVNDFQKGDIAEGYSVSREKKESFPLTVTSAQKNPTAFYLCASSKSQGRTEAFFGQGTRLTVV.

CDR3 coding DNA: TGCGCCAGCAGCTTTGTGCAGGGCCCTAGCACAGATACGCAGTATTTT. This translates into CASSFVQGPSTDTQYF. The chain links TRBV5-1 to TRBJ2-3; D is perhaps TRBD1 (5 bases). This CDR3 is 16 amino acids long. Trimming removed 2 bases from V and 0 bases from J, with 13 bases in between. Per germline, CDR1 SGHRS and CDR2 YFSETQ.

With regard to this clone: At the DNA level, this CDR3 is encoded by other sequences in the same sample as well. This chain joins TRBV6-5 and TRBJ2-3; possibly TRBD1 for D (5 bases). The V end lost 6 bases, the J end lost 5 bases, and 6 bases lay between the germline ends. The CDR3 has 11 residues. CDR1 and CDR2 (germline): MNHEY, SVGAGI. The CDR3 region has the DNA TGTGCCAGCAGAAGGGGAGATACGCAGTATTTT. It specifies CASRRGDTQYF.

The rearrangement uses TRBV6-5 and TRBJ2-7; D is unclear. Germline values: CDR1 MNHEY, CDR2 SVGAGI. Trimming cost V 7 bases and J 2 bases, with 12 bases left between them. The CDR3 has 13 amino acids. CDR3 protein: CASTLEPPYEQYF. The CDR3 region has the DNA TGTGCCAGCACCCTGGAGCCGCCCTACGAGCAGTACTTC.

The CDR3 region is CASSLEVTGTGELFF. The CDR3 nucleotides read TGCGCCAGCAGCTTGGAAGTGACGGGGACCGGGGAGCTGTTTTTT. The V and J genes are TRBV5-1 and TRBJ2-2; perhaps TRBD2 as D (5 bases). CDR1 and CDR2 from the germline V gene are SGHRS and YFSETQ. The CDR3 consists of 15 residues. V was shortened by 0 bases and J by 5 bases, with 11 bases between the two germline ends.

CDR3 nucleotide sequence: TGTGCCAGCTCACCTTGGGGGACTAGCAATCATGAGCAGTTCTTC. Its protein product is CASSPWGTSNHEQFF. J is TRBJ2-1 and V is TRBV27, with 9 nucleotides matching TRBD2. The germline CDR1 and CDR2 sequences are MNHEY and SMNVEV (reference sequence). The trim removed 8 bases at V and 8 bases at J, leaving 13 bases unmatched. The CDR3 consists of 15 residues.

This clone was seen a single time. The chain carries TRBV2 and TRBJ1-4; 9 bases match TRBD1. The CDR3 is 15 amino acids. V was pared by 5 bases and J by 5 bases, with 6 bases of the junction left unmatched. Germline V lookup: CDR1 SNHLY, CDR2 FYNNEI. The CDR3 loop reads CASSQTTGGNEKLFF. CDR3 coding DNA: TGTGCCAGCAGTCAAACGACAGGGGGAAATGAAAAACTGTTTTTT.

The J gene is TRBJ1-2, the V gene TRBV27, with a tentative D call TRBD1 (5 bases). The CDR3 runs to 15 residues. Germline V gene sequence: CDR1 MNHEY, CDR2 SMNVEV (reference sequence). The V end was cut by 5 bases, the J end by 4 bases, with 17 bases between. The CDR3 DNA follows: TGTGCCAGCAGTCCCCAGGGCGGGAAAGGCTATGGCTACACCTTC. It translates to CASSPQGGKGYGYTF.

The rearrangement uses TRBV9 and TRBJ2-2; D unresolved. The CDR3 covers 13 residues. V was shortened by 1 base and J by 3 bases, with 4 bases between the two germline ends. From germline, CDR1 is SGDLS and CDR2 YYNGEE. The CDR3 DNA follows: TGTGCCAGCAGCGTACATTACACCGGGGAGCTGTTTTTT. Translating it yields CASSVHYTGELFF.

The rearrangement uses TRBV2 and TRBJ1-2; 9 positions match TRBD1. V was clipped by 4 bases and J by 4 bases; unmatched bases: 7. The CDR3 totals 15 residues. Germline V gives CDR1 SNHLY, CDR2 FYNNEI. The CDR3 loop is CASSGGGQGFYGYTF. In nucleotides, the CDR3 is TGTGCCAGCAGTGGTGGGGGACAGGGATTCTATGGCTACACCTTC.